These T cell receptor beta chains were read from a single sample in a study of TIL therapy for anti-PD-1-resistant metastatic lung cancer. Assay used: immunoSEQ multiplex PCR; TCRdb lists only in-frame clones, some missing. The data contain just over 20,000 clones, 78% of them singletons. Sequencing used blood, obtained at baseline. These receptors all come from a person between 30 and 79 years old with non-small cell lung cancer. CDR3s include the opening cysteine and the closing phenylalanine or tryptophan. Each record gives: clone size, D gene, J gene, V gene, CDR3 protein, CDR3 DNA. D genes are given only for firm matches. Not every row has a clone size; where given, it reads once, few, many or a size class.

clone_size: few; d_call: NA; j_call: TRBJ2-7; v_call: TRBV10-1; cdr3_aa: CASSDPGQGHSYEQYF; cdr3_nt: TGCGCCAGCAGTGACCCGGGGCAAGGTCACTCCTACGAGCAGTACTTC
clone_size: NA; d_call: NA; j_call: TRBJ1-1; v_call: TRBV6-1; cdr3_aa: CASSTGNTEAFF; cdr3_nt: TGTGCCAGCAGTACAGGGAACACTGAAGCTTTCTTT
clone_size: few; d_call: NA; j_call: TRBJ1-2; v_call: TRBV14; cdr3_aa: CASSPRVLYGYTF; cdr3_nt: TGTGCCAGCAGCCCCAGGGTCCTCTATGGCTACACCTTC
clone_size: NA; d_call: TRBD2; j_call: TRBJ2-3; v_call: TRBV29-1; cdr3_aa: CSVEGAGGQADTQYF; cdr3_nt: TGCAGCGTTGAAGGGGCGGGGGGCCAGGCAGATACGCAGTATTTT
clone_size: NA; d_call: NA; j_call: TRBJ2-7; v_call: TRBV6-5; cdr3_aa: CASSYSGSVNYEQYF; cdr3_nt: TGTGCCAGCAGTTACTCGGGTAGCGTAAACTACGAGCAGTACTTC
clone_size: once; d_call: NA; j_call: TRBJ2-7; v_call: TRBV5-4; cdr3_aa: CASSQNADEQYF; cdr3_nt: TGTGCCAGCAGCCAGAACGCAGACGAGCAGTACTTC
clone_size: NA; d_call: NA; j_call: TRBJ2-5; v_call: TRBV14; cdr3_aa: CASSQVGVGRGETQYF; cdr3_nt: TGTGCCAGCAGCCAAGTGGGCGTGGGCAGGGGAGAGACCCAGTACTTC
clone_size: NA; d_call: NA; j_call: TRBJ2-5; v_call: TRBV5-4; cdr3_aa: CASSGWGDTSQETQYF; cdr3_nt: TGTGCCAGCAGCGGGTGGGGGGACACGTCCCAAGAGACCCAGTACTTC
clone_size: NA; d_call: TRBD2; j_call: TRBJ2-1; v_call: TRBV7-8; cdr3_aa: CASSLVAGYTYNEQFF; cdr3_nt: TGTGCCAGCAGCTTAGTAGCGGGATATACCTACAATGAGCAGTTCTTC
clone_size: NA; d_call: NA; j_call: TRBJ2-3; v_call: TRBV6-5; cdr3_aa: CASSLQTDTQYF; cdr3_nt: TGTGCCAGCAGCCTCCAGACAGATACGCAGTATTTT
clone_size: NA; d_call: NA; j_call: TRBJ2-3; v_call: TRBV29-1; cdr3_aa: CSARLGGDTQYF; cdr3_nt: TGCAGCGCAAGACTTGGGGGAGATACGCAGTATTTT
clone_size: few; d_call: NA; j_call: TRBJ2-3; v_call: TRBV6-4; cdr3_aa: CASSQQGETDTQYF; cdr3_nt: TGTGCCAGCAGTCAGCAGGGAGAAACAGATACGCAGTATTTT
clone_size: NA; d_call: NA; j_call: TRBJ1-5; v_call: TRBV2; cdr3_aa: CASSEEGTSNQPQHF; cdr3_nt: TGTGCCAGCAGTGAAGAAGGGACGAGCAATCAGCCCCAGCATTTT
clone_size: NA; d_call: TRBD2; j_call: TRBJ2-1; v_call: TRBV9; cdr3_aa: CASSVGLAIDEQFF; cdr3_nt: TGTGCCAGCAGCGTAGGACTAGCTATAGATGAGCAGTTCTTC
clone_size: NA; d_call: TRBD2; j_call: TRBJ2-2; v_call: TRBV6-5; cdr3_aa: CASSPPGLAGRELFF; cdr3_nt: TGTGCCAGCAGCCCCCCGGGACTAGCGGGACGCGAGCTGTTTTTT
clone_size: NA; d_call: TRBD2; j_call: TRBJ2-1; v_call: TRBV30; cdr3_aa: CAWSASLRGGSSGRRDKQFF; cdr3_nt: TGTGCCTGGAGTGCATCCCTTCGGGGGGGGTCTAGCGGGAGGCGGGATAAGCAGTTCTTC
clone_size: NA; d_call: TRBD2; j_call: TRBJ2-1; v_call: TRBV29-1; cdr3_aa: CSVGYGLADWNEQFF; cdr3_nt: TGCAGCGTTGGCTACGGACTAGCGGACTGGAATGAGCAGTTCTTC
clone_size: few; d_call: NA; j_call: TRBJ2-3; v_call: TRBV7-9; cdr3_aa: CASSSGQASSTDTQYF; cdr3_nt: TGTGCCAGCAGCTCGGGACAAGCTTCTAGCACAGATACGCAGTATTTT
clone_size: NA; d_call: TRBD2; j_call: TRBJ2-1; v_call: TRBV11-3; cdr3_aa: CASSLAGGRGYNEQFF; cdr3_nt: TGTGCCAGCAGCTTAGCGGGGGGGCGGGGATACAATGAGCAGTTCTTC
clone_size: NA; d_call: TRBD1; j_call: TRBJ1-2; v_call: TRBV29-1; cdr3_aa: CSVGQGAGGYTF; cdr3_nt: TGCAGCGTTGGACAGGGGGCGGGAGGCTACACCTTC
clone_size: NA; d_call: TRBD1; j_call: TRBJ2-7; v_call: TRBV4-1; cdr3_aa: CASSFGQGVYEQYF; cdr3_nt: TGCGCCAGCAGTTTTGGACAGGGGGTCTACGAGCAGTACTTC
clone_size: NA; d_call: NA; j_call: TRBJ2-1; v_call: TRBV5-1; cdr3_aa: CASSLALQGADNEQFF; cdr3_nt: TGCGCCAGCAGCTTGGCTTTACAGGGAGCAGACAATGAGCAGTTCTTC
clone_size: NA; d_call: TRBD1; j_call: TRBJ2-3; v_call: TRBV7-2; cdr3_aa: CASSPRTGGTDTQYF; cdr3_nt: TGTGCCAGCAGCCCCCGGACAGGGGGCACAGATACGCAGTATTTT
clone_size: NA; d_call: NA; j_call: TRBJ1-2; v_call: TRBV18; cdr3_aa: CASSPQADYGYTF; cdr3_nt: TGTGCCAGCTCACCCCAGGCTGACTATGGCTACACCTTC
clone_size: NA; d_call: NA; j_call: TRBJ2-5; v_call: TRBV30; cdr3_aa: CALRSAGTQYF; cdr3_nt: TGTGCCCTCCGCTCGGCGGGGACCCAGTACTTC
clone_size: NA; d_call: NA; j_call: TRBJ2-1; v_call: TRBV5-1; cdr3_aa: CASSLEGGAGYEQFF; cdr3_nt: TGCGCCAGCAGCTTGGAGGGGGGCGCAGGCTATGAGCAGTTCTTC